This record covers a single T cell receptor (beta chain). Its target antigen remains unknown. No quality values exist for individual bases; no much larger clone is one base distant. The data were taken from a study of cytomegalovirus exposure and HLA in healthy donors (dated by TCRdb to the late 2010s). For the study in its entirety: In an earlier analysis of 587 of the donors, about 270 Gb of sequence data and approximately 120 million unique TCR beta sequences from about 179 million T cells were reported. An earlier analysis of around 540 of the donors applied high-throughput TCR beta sequencing to assess whether each TCR beta V gene segment acted as functional or pseudogenic. Across 300 to 400 genotyped donors of the cohort, an average of about 200,000 unique TCR beta nucleotide sequences per donor were sequenced, and roughly 20% of those sequences were non-productive. Besides the first cohort of approximately 710 subjects, a separate validation cohort made up of roughly 130 different subjects was used. The study profiled the T cell repertoires of more than 500 subjects by immunosequencing and related them to cytomegalovirus serostatus. An early release covering about 600 HLA-typed donors comprised about 290 gigabases of sequencing data and 85 million to 100 million unique TCR sequences. Alongside the repertoire data, information on donor age, sex, ethnicity and CMV serostatus was compiled. The later analysis used no new phenotypic data to find candidate immune exposures, relying instead on TCR beta sequences and their occurrence across donors. To study patterns of TCR occurrence, a later analysis re-analyzed previously published TCR beta repertoires from under 750 donors and added high-resolution HLA genotyping. The study combined high-throughput TCR immunosequencing, statistical association of individual TCRs with disease status, and machine learning to predict cytomegalovirus infection status. The study aimed to test whether cataloging public T cell receptors could reveal signatures of past pathogen exposure. Five DR-DQ haplotypes were treated as single units for association and clustering because of strong linkage in the cohort. Of the approximately 400 genotyped donors, approximately 83% fell in the genetic ancestry cluster associated with self-reported Caucasian donors. Genome-wide SNP genotypes for about 65% of the roughly 700 donors were used in a later genetic analysis, which treated that subset as a discovery cohort. All discovery cohort repertoires had been generated on a single sequencing platform. Class I and class II HLA loci were covered by the typing at four-digit resolution. Typing coverage differed by locus: A, B, C, DRB1 and DQB1 were typed in roughly 620-630 donors, DQA1 in 522, DPA1 in 600 to 610, and DPB1 in just under 490. What the research found in general, with its limitations: Several of the top co-occurrence clusters appeared to be linked to parvovirus B19, influenza, CMV and Epstein-Barr virus, according to a later analysis. The only immune exposure information available for the cohort was CMV serostatus. Across donors, most TCR sequences were observed very rarely, whereas some public TCRs were present in many individuals. A later analysis associated 16,951 TCR beta sequences with specific HLA alleles at a false discovery rate of 0.05. According to a later analysis, most CMV-associated TCR beta chains appeared to be HLA-restricted, and the HLA associations seemed to be driven largely by CMV exposure. In a later analysis, TCR association rates were found to vary across HLA loci, with the most associated TCRs seen for DRB1 alleles and the fewest for HLA-C alleles. Compared with equally common non-associated chains, HLA-associated TCR beta chains in a later analysis were more clonally expanded and had lower generation probabilities. The classifier was reported to diagnose cytomegalovirus status with high specificity and sensitivity in both the original and validation cohorts. In an earlier analysis of fewer than 700 of the donors, most TCR beta V segments appeared in productive rearrangements about 90% or about 30% of the time, broadly matching IMGT annotations. Correlated functional status among segregating V segments might be attributable to linkage disequilibrium, but an unknown experimental factor could not be ruled out. Because counts were too low, fewer than 20 rarely observed V segments, including chromosome 9 orphons, were excluded from the earlier analysis of some 540 of the donors. The authors suggested that the approach could potentially be generalized to other disease states and immunological phenotypes. HLA typing was unavailable for some donors at each locus, so association tests used only the typed subset. A total of about 180 TCR beta chains were listed by the study as associated with cytomegalovirus. The sequencing pipeline was judged likely to have produced a cluster of highly shared sequence variants as a technical artifact. A further reported finding was that TCR beta sequences accurately predicted the HLA-A and HLA-B alleles for most subjects in the first cohort. In a later genetic analysis, fewer N-insertions in productive TCRs were reported among donors in an Asian-associated ancestry cluster than the approximately 670-donor mean. V-gene and J-gene trimming of TCR beta chains was associated with a missense DCLRE1C variant in a later genetic analysis, and the association was replicated in an independent cohort. When HLA alleles, especially DR and DQ, strongly co-occurred, TCR associations were difficult to assign to individual alleles. This cohort had only TCR beta chains sequenced, and the lack of alpha or paired-chain data limited which features could be detected. Sequencing depth was assumed to be roughly uniform across donors in the presence/absence analyses, though that assumption may not hold. In vitro tests confirmed that a few of the cytomegalovirus-associated TCR beta chains recognize cytomegalovirus antigens.

Library prep was done by the immunoSEQ multiplex PCR assay. For the multiplex PCR, a mixture combining 60 forward primers for TCR Vbeta segments and 13 reverse primers for TCR Jbeta segments was used. Amplification of the CDR3 region of rearranged TCR beta genes was performed with a multiplex PCR assay on genomic DNA. The Illumina HiSeq System was used to sequence the amplified TCR beta libraries as 87-base-pair reads. From the authors' description of their analysis: A later analysis counted 75 million to 100 million unique TCR beta chains across the 666 repertoires, and some 11 million of these chains were shared by at least two donors. Raw reads were error-corrected and collapsed into unique sequences with a nearest-neighbor algorithm that merged closely related sequences to remove PCR and sequencing errors. Alignment of CDR3 sequences to IMGT reference sequences was used to assign V, D and J gene segments. For a sequence to be retained, a match of at least six nucleotides was required to both a V gene segment and a J gene segment. Rearrangements were classified as productive when the CDR3 lacked stop codons and remained in frame with V and J, and all other rearrangements were classified as non-productive. CDR3 was defined according to IMGT convention as the region running from the second conserved V-encoded cysteine to the conserved J-encoded phenylalanine. The earlier analysis of roughly 590 of the donors excluded any sequence lacking an unambiguous match to a single V gene segment. In an earlier analysis of several hundred of the donors, V segments were called functional above 56.7% productive rearrangements and were called segregating when the between-donor standard deviation exceeded 5%. A statistical classification framework was developed to diagnose cytomegalovirus status using the catalog of TCR beta chain sequences. In a later analysis, V and J genes were assigned by comparing TCR nucleotide sequences against IMGT/GENE-DB human TR gene sequences. The TCRdist pipeline was used in a later analysis to assign CDR3 sequences and most-parsimonious VDJ recombination scenarios. A later analysis defined each TCR beta chain by its CDR3 amino acid sequence plus V-gene family, and excluded reads lacking a unique V-gene family. A later analysis removed several hundred highly shared, low-generation-probability nucleotide sequences to deal with suspected cross-contamination and a sequencing artifact. A later analysis calculated a clonal expansion index for each public chain from normalized within-repertoire ranks of inferred template counts. A later analysis computed generation probabilities with a VDJ recombination model fitted to out-of-frame rearrangements, and checked the results against IGoR. A later analysis scored TCR-TCR, TCR-HLA and TCR-CMV co-occurrence with hypergeometric tests, applying a repertoire-size bias correction to TCR pairs. In a later analysis, false discovery rates were estimated by permuting HLA or CMV assignments 20 times. In a later analysis, co-occurring TCRs were grouped using DBSCAN, with TCRdist sequence similarity added in when clustering inside HLA-allele-positive subsets. Co-occurrence clustering excluded repertoires with fewer than 30,000 or more than 120,000 public chains, plus five with anomalous nucleotide sharing. Held by TCRdb, this immuneACCESS table contains in-frame sequences only and omits some clones. Under half of the omission traces to an unresolved V gene where checked; the cause of the rest is unknown. Clonal size and the V and J genes are those of that table, whereas D and trimming came from the DNA. The table for this sample lists 150,000 to 200,000 clones; about 70% of them were counted only once. The top ten clonotypes cover roughly 1.9% of the sample.

The cohort comprised around 700 healthy bone marrow donors. At the time of sampling, every cohort member was nominally healthy, though immune exposures that went unrecorded were likely present. The donor was CMV seronegative and was included in the group of about 350 seronegative cohort members. A peripheral blood sample was collected from each donor, and TCR beta sequencing was performed on peripheral blood mononuclear cells. Genomic DNA was extracted from the blood cell samples with the Qiagen DNeasy Blood Extraction Kit. Sequencing input: PBMCs. The receptor was derived from a woman aged 30 to 39 in good health and CMV-seronegative.

For the CDR3, the sequence is CASSQGAQGYEQYF. The nucleotide sequence reads TGTGCCAGCAGCCAAGGGGCCCAGGGCTACGAGCAGTACTTC. Recombination joined TRBV4-2 with TRBJ2-7; the D gene is perhaps TRBD1, on 5 matching bases. According to the germline V gene, CDR1 reads LGHNA and CDR2 reads YNFKEQ. Its CDR3 holds 14 amino acids, cysteine through phenylalanine. Only CDR3 DNA is held: 42 bases, read in frame from base 1. V sheds 1 base and J sheds 3 bases, leaving 10 bases between their ends.